This is a list of T cell receptor beta chains from one sample in a study of cytomegalovirus exposure and HLA in healthy donors. Profiled with immunoSEQ multiplex PCR; TCRdb holds only in-frame clones, not every one. The repertoire holds 150,000 or so clones, with 75% to 90% as singletons. The sequenced material came from PBMCs. The source of these receptors is a man in his late teens or twenties in good health and CMV-seropositive. Both conserved end residues are part of each CDR3. The size field is filled for only some rows; it gives once, few, many or a size class.

length: 17
V: TRBV19
J: TRBJ2-1
size: -
CDR3: CASSIPLAGNPYNEQFF

length: 14
V: TRBV18
J: TRBJ1-3
size: -
CDR3: CASSPPDRENTIYF

length: 14
V: TRBV14
J: TRBJ2-1
size: -
CDR3: CASSQDWTYNEQFF

length: 18
V: TRBV7-9
J: TRBJ1-1
size: -
CDR3: CASSIEGQGTPAFGEAFF

length: 15
V: TRBV5-1
J: TRBJ2-3
size: -
CDR3: CASSMGQTSTDTQYF

length: 13
V: TRBV18
J: TRBJ2-7
size: -
CDR3: CASSPSDSYEQYF

length: 14
V: TRBV13
J: TRBJ2-2
size: -
CDR3: CASSLGQNTGELFF

length: 13
V: TRBV10-3
J: TRBJ1-2
size: -
CDR3: CATGDRTFYGYTF

length: 13
V: TRBV18
J: TRBJ1-5
size: few
CDR3: CASSPVESQPQHF

length: 17
V: TRBV10-3
J: TRBJ2-7
size: -
CDR3: CAIQQYTGTGGPYEQYF

length: 18
V: TRBV5-6
J: TRBJ2-3
size: -
CDR3: CASSLAAGGPISTDTQYF

length: 19
V: TRBV28
J: TRBJ2-7
size: -
CDR3: CASSSPFPRTGHHPYEQYF

length: 15
V: TRBV7-2
J: TRBJ1-6
size: -
CDR3: CASSLEGGLNSPLHF

length: 17
V: TRBV5-1
J: TRBJ2-7
size: -
CDR3: CASSLGMGQGASYEQYF

length: 13
V: TRBV5-1
J: TRBJ2-5
size: -
CDR3: CASSLGSAETQYF

length: 14
V: TRBV14
J: TRBJ2-7
size: once
CDR3: CASSQGQGKYEQYF

length: 15
V: TRBV11-2
J: TRBJ2-1
size: -
CDR3: CASSSRQGRSDEQFF

length: 17
V: TRBV30
J: TRBJ2-2
size: -
CDR3: CAWSSGPRTGGTGELFF

length: 16
V: TRBV6-1
J: TRBJ2-7
size: -
CDR3: CASSERTSGISYEQYF

length: 13
V: TRBV9
J: TRBJ2-2
size: -
CDR3: CASNSGGAGELFF

length: 12
V: TRBV6-5
J: TRBJ2-1
size: -
CDR3: CASSYLRFGQFF

length: 14
V: TRBV4-2
J: TRBJ2-5
size: few
CDR3: CASSQVPGRETQYF

length: 17
V: TRBV27
J: TRBJ2-5
size: few
CDR3: CASSPGLAGGLKETQYF

length: 15
V: TRBV12-5
J: TRBJ1-5
size: -
CDR3: CASAAGWGLNQPQHF

length: 16
V: TRBV4-3
J: TRBJ1-4
size: -
CDR3: CASSQVTATVDEKLFF

length: 14
V: TRBV18
J: TRBJ1-6
size: -
CDR3: CASSLDRVNSPLHF